The 28 T cell receptor beta chains below all came from one sample that was sequenced in a study of T cells in Graves' hyperthyroidism and ophthalmopathy. What was amplified from RNA transcripts were TCR beta CDR3 regions. The HTBI primer set drove a first-round RT-PCR of the TCR CDR3. Each CDR3 protein is one row after TCRdb ran MiXCR on the multiplex PCR reads. The repertoire holds roughly 45,000 distinct CDR3 sequences, with 45% to 50% as singletons. Sequences were obtained from peripheral blood or thyroid tissue (not recorded which). The source of these receptors is a woman between 45 and 65 years old with Graves' hyperthyroidism.

At least ten counts were recorded for this clonotype. The rearrangement joins TRBV28 to TRBJ2-7; TRBD2 is a possible D gene (6 bases). The CDR3 is 12 residues long. Per germline, CDR1 MDHEN and CDR2 SYDVKM. V was shortened by 2 bases and J by 6 bases, with 8 bases between the two germline ends. The CDR3 bases are TGTGCCAGCAGTTTAAGAGCGGGCGAGCAGTACTTC. It codes for CASSLRAGEQYF.

This clonotype was seen repeatedly, ten times or more. The V and J genes are TRBV29-1 and TRBJ1-2; the D is unclear. Per the germline V gene, CDR1 is SQVTM and CDR2 is ANQGSEA. CDR3 length equals 10 residues. The ends were cut back, 5 bases at V and 8 bases at J, with 9 bases in the middle. The CDR3 nucleotides are TGCAGCGTTTATCCGGCCGGCTACACCTTC. Translation: CSVYPAGYTF.

The V and J genes are TRBV24-1 and TRBJ1-2; no reliable D call. The length of the CDR3 is 13 residues. The V end lost 2 bases, the J end lost 4 bases, and 7 bases lay between the germline ends. Germline values: CDR1 KGHDR, CDR2 SFDVKD. Written as DNA, the CDR3 is TGTGCCACCAGTGATTCGACTTCCTATGGCTACACCTTC. Protein sequence: CATSDSTSYGYTF.

V usage is TRBV5-1 and J usage is TRBJ1-3; a possible D gene is TRBD1 (6 bases). CDR3 size: 13 residues. Germline loops: CDR1 SGHRS, CDR2 YFSETQ. V gave up 5 bases and J gave up 4 bases, with 10 bases separating them. The CDR3 DNA reads TGCGCCAGCAGAACCGGGACAGGAAACACCATATATTTT. Protein: CASRTGTGNTIYF.

The V call is TRBV7-2, the J call TRBJ2-7, with D unclear. Per the germline V gene, CDR1 is SGHTA and CDR2 is FQGNSA. The CDR3 loop spans 16 amino acids. Trimming left V 8 bases short and J 5 bases short, with 25 bases between. Here the CDR3 reads CASSPRNKFEFHEQYF. In nucleotides, the CDR3 is TGTGCCAGCTCCCCGCGCAATAAATTCGAGTTCCACGAGCAGTACTTC.

With respect to this clonotype: Germline and junction disagree at one end, which may indicate a read error. The chain couples TRBV6-5 to TRBJ1-3; D remains unclear. The CDR3 sequence is 14 residues long. Germline assignment: CDR1 MNHEY and CDR2 SVGAGI. CDR3 residues: CASSRQNSGNAIYF. The CDR3 nucleotides are TGTGCCAGCAGTAGGCAGAACTCTGGAAACGCCATATATTTT.

In the case of this clonotype: A much larger clone differs by one base, so this may be a read error. The V call is TRBV18, the J call TRBJ2-7, with a possible D match to TRBD1 (6 bases). The germline V gene encodes CDR1 KGHSH and CDR2 LQKENI. The CDR3 runs to 13 residues. CDR3: CASSPTQGYGQYF. CDR3 in DNA: TGTGCCAGCTCACCAACACAGGGCTACGGGCAGTACTTC. Supplemented by reference TRBV18 and TRBJ2-7, the full variable domain reads NAGVMQNPRHLVRRRGQEARLRCSPMKGHSHVYWYRQLPEEGLKFMVYLQKENIIDESGMPKERFSAEFPKEGPSILRIQQVVRGDSAAYFCASSPTQGYGQYFGPGTRLTVT.

This chain links TRBV7-9 with TRBJ2-7; the match to TRBD2 covers 10 bases. After removal of 2 bases from V and 6 bases from J, the junction contained 4 bases not matched to a gene. There are 14 residues in the CDR3. CDR1 is SEHNR and CDR2 is FQNEAQ in the germline V gene (reference sequence). CDR3 sequence: CASSLQREGSEQYF. CDR3 bases: TGTGCCAGCAGCTTACAGCGGGAGGGTAGCGAGCAGTACTTC. The complete variable domain, with remaining parts taken from reference TRBV7-9 and TRBJ2-7, reads DTGVSQNPRHKITKRGQNVTFRCDPISEHNRLYWYRQTLGQGPEFLTYFQNEAQLEKSRLLSDRFSAERPKGSFSTLEIQRTEQGDSAMYLCASSLQREGSEQYFGPGTRLTVT.

This clonotype was recorded once. The chain links TRBV11-2 to TRBJ2-7; D call uncertain. The germline V gene has CDR1 SGHAT and CDR2 FQNNGV. The V end was cut by 5 bases, the J end by 7 bases, with 21 bases between. There are 15 residues in the CDR3. The CDR3 is CASSVGLESWSEQYF. The CDR3 nucleotides read TGTGCCAGCAGCGTCGGCCTAGAATCTTGGAGTGAGCAGTACTTC.

This clonotype has a single count. The chain has TRBV7-9 and TRBJ2-7; D possibly corresponds to TRBD1 (5 bases). Germline CDR1 reads SEHNR; CDR2 reads FQNEAQ (reference sequence). The CDR3 runs to 14 residues. V lost 2 bases and J lost 3, with 11 bases in between. The CDR3 is CASSLQGDGYEQYF. CDR3 sequence (DNA): TGTGCCAGCAGCTTACAAGGGGATGGCTACGAGCAGTACTTC.

This clonotype was counted at least ten times. The DNA for the CDR3 is TGCGCCAGCAGCTTGGATGGGACAGAAGCCGACGAGCAGTACTTC. Protein product: CASSLDGTEADEQYF. The chain is built from TRBV5-1 and TRBJ2-7; TRBD1 aligns across 7 bases. Unmatched junction bases numbered 8, after V lost 0 bases and J lost 5 bases. The germline gives CDR1 SGHRS, CDR2 YFSETQ. This CDR3 contains 15 residues.

The chain couples TRBV29-1 to TRBJ1-2; 9 bases map to TRBD1. This CDR3 region has 12 residues. Germline CDR1 SQVTM, CDR2 ANQGSEA. The V gene end was trimmed by 8 bases and the J gene end by 5 bases; junction bases not matched to a gene: 6. This chain's CDR3 is CSSKGQGYGYTF. The DNA of the CDR3 is TGCAGCTCGAAGGGACAGGGTTATGGCTACACCTTC.

This clonotype was seen at least ten times. This chain links TRBV7-2 with TRBJ1-5, with 7 bases identical to TRBD1. V gave up 5 bases and J gave up 0 bases; unmatched junction bases: 4. Germline CDR1 is SGHTA and CDR2 is FQGNSA. The CDR3 extends over 15 amino acids. The CDR3 loop is CASSGGTASNQPQHF. CDR3 coding DNA: TGTGCCAGCAGCGGTGGGACAGCTAGCAATCAGCCCCAGCATTTT. Based on the CDR3 plus reference TRBV7-2 and TRBJ1-5, the full variable domain is GAGVSQSPSNKVTEKGKDVELRCDPISGHTALYWYRQSLGQGLEFLIYFQGNSAPDKSGLPSDRFSAERTGGSVSTLTIQRTQQEDSAVYLCASSGGTASNQPQHFGDGTRLSIL.

The chain combines TRBV7-8 with TRBJ2-6; 12 nucleotides match TRBD1. Per the germline V gene, CDR1 is SGHVS and CDR2 is FQNEAQ. V was clipped by 6 bases and J by 4 bases; unmatched bases: 10. This CDR3 comprises 18 residues. CDR3 sequence reads: CASSSRDRGRTGANVLTF. The CDR3 nucleotides read TGTGCCAGCAGTTCCCGGGACAGGGGGCGAACCGGGGCCAACGTCCTGACTTTC. Looking up the rest from reference TRBV7-8 and TRBJ2-6 gives the full variable domain: GAGVSQSPRYKVAKRGQDVALRCDPISGHVSLFWYQQALGQGPEFLTYFQNEAQLDKSGLPSDRFFAERPEGSVSTLKIQRTQQEDSAVYLCASSSRDRGRTGANVLTFGAGSRLTVL.

This chain joins TRBV25-1 and TRBJ2-5, with TRBD1 identical over 7 bases. This CDR3 contains 13 residues. The trim removed 6 bases at V and 4 bases at J, leaving 5 bases unmatched. Germline lookup yields CDR1 MGHDK and CDR2 SYGVNS. CDR3 sequence: CASRTTGRETQYF. The CDR3, as DNA: TGTGCCAGCAGAACGACAGGGCGAGAGACCCAGTACTTC.

This clonotype was counted at least ten times. V usage is TRBV12-3 or TRBV12-4 and J usage is TRBJ1-2, with D maybe TRBD1 (5 bases). The CDR3 has 14 amino acids. Trimming removed 1 base at V and 4 bases at J, with 10 bases between. The CDR3 region has the DNA TGTGCCAGCAGTTTAGGGACAAGGGGCTATGGCTACACCTTC. It is translated as CASSLGTRGYGYTF.

This clonotype was counted ten times or more. V usage is TRBV16 and J usage is TRBJ2-7; the D gene is possibly TRBD1 (6 bases). Looked up from germline, CDR1 is KGHSY and CDR2 is FQNENV. The CDR3 sequence is 13 residues long. V was pared by 0 bases and J by 8 bases, with 11 bases between. The CDR3 reads CASSQSPQGQQYF. CDR3 DNA: TGTGCCAGCAGCCAATCGCCCCAGGGGCAGCAGTACTTC.

In this sample, this clonotype turned up many times. The chain links TRBV4-3 to TRBJ2-5, with a weak D call TRBD1 (6 bases). CDR1 LGHNA and CDR2 YSLEER come from the germline V gene. The CDR3 length is 16 residues. Deletions cut 4 bases from V and 2 bases from J, with 17 bases between. CDR3 loop: CASSRGGTGEQETQYF. CDR3 coding DNA: TGCGCCAGCAGCCGAGGGGGTACCGGGGAACAAGAGACCCAGTACTTC.

V gene TRBV5-6 combines with J gene TRBJ2-7, with 8 bases identical to TRBD1. Trimming at V came to 4 bases and at J to 4 bases, leaving 10 bases not matched to a gene. Germline CDR1 and CDR2: SGHDT and YYEEEE. The CDR3 extends over 15 amino acids. CDR3 in DNA: TGTGCCAGCAGCCCCCTAGGGGGACAGGCGTACGAGCAGTACTTC. It translates to CASSPLGGQAYEQYF.

The chain joins TRBV6-4 to TRBJ2-2, with 8 bases lining up with TRBD2. The CDR3 covers 15 residues. V was clipped by 2 bases and J by 17 bases; unmatched bases: 16. Germline assignment: CDR1 MRHNA and CDR2 SNTAGT. This CDR3 is CASSDRSGATGEFFF. The CDR3 DNA reads as TGTGCCAGCAGTGACCGTAGCGGGGCGACCGGGGAGTTTTTTTTT.

This clonotype was observed many times. The chain carries TRBV3-1 and TRBJ1-3, with a tentative D call TRBD1 (5 bases). CDR3 length: 14 residues. V lost 4 bases to trimming and J lost 5 bases, with 12 bases between them. Germline V CDR1 and CDR2: LGHDT, YNNKEL (reference sequence). For the CDR3, the DNA is TGTGCCAGCAGCCGAGGGGAGGTTAGAAACACCATATATTTT. It encodes CASSRGEVRNTIYF.

There are many counts of this clonotype. V is TRBV4-3 and J is TRBJ1-6; D may be TRBD1 (5 bases). The ends were cut back, 4 bases at V and 7 bases at J, with 8 bases in the middle. Germline CDR1 and CDR2: LGHNA and YSLEER. There are 13 residues in the CDR3. The CDR3 loop reads CASSPGGNSPLHF. DNA of the CDR3: TGCGCCAGCAGCCCCGGGGGGAATTCACCCCTCCACTTT.

This clonotype occurred many times. V and J are TRBV6-1 and TRBJ1-3, with D hard to call. Trimming removed 6 bases from V and 0 bases from J, with 9 bases in between. The CDR3 consists of 14 residues. Germline V gene sequence: CDR1 MNHNS, CDR2 SASEGT. CDR3 sequence reads: CASSIGVSGNTIYF. The DNA for the CDR3 is TGTGCCAGCAGCATCGGGGTCTCTGGAAACACCATATATTTT.

This clonotype was found many times. The chain employs TRBV5-5 and TRBJ2-3, with D perhaps TRBD1 (5 bases). Per the germline V gene, CDR1 is SGHKS and CDR2 is YYEKEE (reference sequence). CDR3 length: 14 residues. Trimming cost V 4 bases and J 2 bases, with 11 bases left between them. The CDR3 sequence is CASSNGQATDTQYF. The CDR3 nucleotides read TGTGCCAGCAGCAATGGACAAGCCACAGATACGCAGTATTTT.

This clonotype was found many times. V is TRBV7-2 and J is TRBJ2-7; possibly TRBD1 for D (5 bases). Germline assignment: CDR1 SGHTA and CDR2 FQGNSA. Trimming stripped 4 bases from V and 7 bases from J, with 14 bases between. This CDR3 contains 13 residues. The CDR3 DNA reads TGTGCCAGCAGCTATGGACACGGGCGGGAGCAGTACTTC. It translates to CASSYGHGREQYF.

The chain carries TRBV10-3 and TRBJ1-2, with 12 bases that match TRBD1. The V and J ends lost 7 bases and 6 bases, in that order; junction bases with no gene match: 6. The germline CDR1 and CDR2 sequences are ENHRY and SYGVKD. The CDR3 has 14 residues. The CDR3 loop reads CAITSGTGGDGYTF. In DNA form, the CDR3 reads TGTGCCATCACCTCCGGGACAGGGGGCGATGGCTACACCTTC.

This clonotype occurred many times. The chain links TRBV4-3 to TRBJ2-5; D assignment may be TRBD1 or TRBD2 (5 bases each). CDR1 is LGHNA and CDR2 is YSLEER in the germline V gene. V was shortened by 2 bases and J by 5 bases, with 24 bases between the two germline ends. The CDR3 runs 18 residues. This chain's CDR3 is CASSQNWIGAISVETQYF. For the CDR3, the DNA is TGCGCCAGCAGCCAAAATTGGATCGGGGCGATTAGCGTGGAGACCCAGTACTTC.

The CDR3 DNA follows: TGTGCCAGCAGCCCCGGGGGGCTAGGGACTGAAGCTTTCTTT. Its translation is CASSPGGLGTEAFF. This chain uses TRBV2 with TRBJ1-1, with a weak D call TRBD1 (6 bases). Trimming removed 6 bases at V and 5 bases at J, with 16 bases between. Germline V gene sequence: CDR1 SNHLY, CDR2 FYNNEI. The CDR3 runs to 14 residues.